These 31 T cell receptor beta chains share one sample of origin, sequenced in a study of T cell responses to AZD1222 COVID-19 vaccine. Measured with immunoSEQ multiplex PCR; TCRdb has only the in-frame clones, and not every one. The sample includes more than 90,000 clones, roughly 86% of them seen just once. The sequencing used peripheral blood, collected 28 days after the second AZD1222 dose. The receptors here all came from an adult who received the AZD1222 COVID-19 vaccine.

The V call is TRBV19, the J call TRBJ1-1, with a weak D call TRBD1 (6 bases). This CDR3 comprises 13 residues. Germline values: CDR1 LNHDA, CDR2 SQIVND (reference sequence). With 5 bases removed from V and 8 bases from J, the gap between germline ends came to 15 bases. The CDR3, as DNA: TGTGCCAGTAGTGCAGGGGTTGGAGTCGAAGCTTTCTTT. Its translation is CASSAGVGVEAFF. Variable domain in full (rest from reference TRBV19 and TRBJ1-1): DGGITQSPKYLFRKEGQNVTLSCEQNLNHDAMYWYRQDPGQGLRLIYYSQIVNDFQKGDIAEGYSVSREKKESFPLTVTSAQKNPTAFYLCASSAGVGVEAFFGQGTRLTVV.

CDR3 sequence (DNA): TGTGCCAGCAGAGAGACAGGGCTGAATGAGCAGTTCTTC. Translation gives CASRETGLNEQFF. This chain connects TRBV2 to TRBJ2-1; the match to TRBD1 covers 7 bases. V lost 6 bases to trimming and J lost 7 bases; unmatched junction nucleotides: 6. Per the germline V gene, CDR1 is SNHLY and CDR2 is FYNNEI. The CDR3 length is 13 residues.

This rearrangement joins TRBV9 to TRBJ2-1; 8 nucleotides align to TRBD1. J was trimmed by 7 bases and V by 0 bases; bases with no gene match: 6. This CDR3 contains 15 residues. Per germline, CDR1 SGDLS and CDR2 YYNGEE. In nucleotides, the CDR3 is TGTGCCAGCAGCGTAGATCAGGGGGCGCGAAATGAGCAGTTCTTC. It specifies CASSVDQGARNEQFF.

The J gene is TRBJ1-2, the V gene TRBV6-5; 7 bases line up with TRBD1. The CDR3 is made up of 16 amino acids. Germline CDR1 reads MNHEY; CDR2 reads SVGAGI. Trimming cost V 2 bases and J 4 bases; bases outside gene matches: 10. The CDR3 region is CASSYDRERLSYGYTF. DNA of the CDR3: TGTGCCAGCAGTTACGACAGGGAGAGGCTAAGCTATGGCTACACCTTC.

The chain is built from TRBV7-2 and TRBJ2-1; D is unclear. This CDR3 region has 13 residues. CDR1 SGHTA and CDR2 FQGNSA come from the germline V gene. V was clipped by 5 bases and J by 9 bases, with 14 bases between them. The CDR3, as DNA: TGTGCCAGCAGCAACGACGGACGAAGTGAGCAGTTCTTC. Translated: CASSNDGRSEQFF.

Of note for this clone: One end of the junction fails to match germline, which may point to a read error. The chain links TRBV11-2 to TRBJ2-7, with 7 nucleotides matching TRBD1. The V gene's germline CDR1 is SGHAT and CDR2 FQNNGV. The CDR3 consists of 15 residues. The CDR3 DNA follows: TGTGCCAGCAGCGTAGAGGACAGGAGATATGGGGAGCAGTACTTC. Encoded protein: CASSVEDRRYGEQYF.

This chain uses TRBV11-1 with TRBJ1-3, with TRBD1 as a possible D gene (6 bases). The CDR3 loop spans 15 amino acids. Germline V lookup: CDR1 SGHAT, CDR2 FQDESV (reference sequence). The ends were cut back, 5 bases at V and 3 bases at J, with 14 bases in the middle. The CDR3 spells CASSPPGTFGNTIYF. The CDR3 nucleotides are TGTGCCAGCAGCCCTCCCGGGACATTTGGAAACACCATATATTTT.

The CDR3 here is CASSPREEWEDKTGYF. The CDR3 coding sequence is TGTGCCAGCAGCCCCCGTGAGGAATGGGAGGACAAAACCGGGTATTTT. The J gene is TRBJ2-3, the V gene TRBV13, with D perhaps matching TRBD2 (6 bases). This CDR3 comprises 16 residues. Germline CDR1 and CDR2: PRHDT and FYEKMQ (reference sequence). V was pared by 5 bases and J by 14 bases, with 29 bases between.

This clone came up once. J is TRBJ1-1 and V is TRBV6-4, with 11 bases fitting TRBD1. V lost 4 bases to trimming and J lost 4 bases; unmatched junction nucleotides: 2. CDR1 MRHNA and CDR2 SNTAGT come from the germline V gene. The CDR3 covers 14 residues. This CDR3 is CASSGDRGGTEAFF. The CDR3 DNA is TGTGCCAGCAGTGGGGACAGGGGGGGCACTGAAGCTTTCTTT.

In this sample, this clone turned up once. The chain joins TRBV5-1 to TRBJ1-4, with D maybe TRBD1 (5 bases). V lost 8 bases to trimming and J lost 7 bases, with 15 bases between them. This CDR3 is 13 amino acids long. Germline CDR1 SGHRS, CDR2 YFSETQ. The CDR3 sequence: CASSDSRVEKLFF. The CDR3 coding sequence is TGCGCCAGTTCAGACAGTCGGGTTGAAAAACTGTTTTTT.

The chain couples TRBV28 to TRBJ2-7; possibly TRBD2 for D (6 bases). Trimming stripped 5 bases from V and 4 bases from J, with 18 bases between. The CDR3 runs 15 residues. Germline CDR1 MDHEN, CDR2 SYDVKM. This chain's CDR3 is CASSPVYGRHYEQYF. CDR3 nucleotide sequence: TGTGCCAGCAGTCCGGTTTACGGGAGACATTACGAGCAGTACTTC.

The V gene is TRBV5-4, the J gene TRBJ1-3, with 7 bases identical to TRBD1. The CDR3 extends over 15 amino acids. Per the germline V gene, CDR1 is SGHNT and CDR2 is YYREEE (reference sequence). V was clipped by 2 bases and J by 4 bases; unmatched bases: 6. The CDR3 is CASSLGGLGGNTIYF. The CDR3 coding sequence is TGTGCCAGCAGCTTAGGGGGCTTGGGAGGAAACACCATATATTTT.

CDR3: CASSKGDSLFYSPLHF. DNA for the CDR3: TGTGCCAGTAGTAAAGGGGACTCCTTGTTTTATTCACCCCTCCACTTT. V usage is TRBV19 and J usage is TRBJ1-6, with a possible D match to TRBD1 (5 bases). V was shortened by 4 bases and J by 8 bases, with 18 bases between the two germline ends. The germline V gene encodes CDR1 LNHDA and CDR2 SQIVND (reference sequence). The CDR3 extends over 16 amino acids.

V gene TRBV5-1 combines with J gene TRBJ2-7, with D maybe TRBD2 (7 bases). Germline CDR1 is SGHRS and CDR2 is YFSETQ. The V end lost 7 bases, the J end lost 0 bases, and 20 bases lay between the germline ends. The CDR3 contains 16 residues. CDR3 DNA: TGCGCCAGCTGCCTCGGGGGGCGTGGGAGCTCCTACGAGCAGTACTTC. Translating it yields CASCLGGRGSSYEQYF.

This chain links TRBV12-3 or TRBV12-4 with TRBJ1-2, with 7 bases that match TRBD1. The trim removed 5 bases at V and 5 bases at J, leaving 5 bases unmatched. The CDR3 runs 13 residues. The CDR3 nucleotides are TGTGCCAGCAGTGAACAGGGGTCATATGGCTACACCTTC. This codes for CASSEQGSYGYTF.

This clone was recorded once. J is TRBJ2-2 and V is TRBV7-3, with D unresolved. Germline CDR1 is SGHTA and CDR2 is FQGTGA. CDR3 size: 16 residues. V dropped 5 bases and J dropped 2 bases, with 15 bases sitting between them. The CDR3 DNA follows: TGTGCCAGCAGCCAAGTCCGGGTGGCAAACACCGGGGAGCTGTTTTTT. It specifies CASSQVRVANTGELFF. Looking up the rest from reference TRBV7-3 and TRBJ2-2 gives the full variable domain: GAGVSQTPSNKVTEKGKYVELRCDPISGHTALYWYRQSLGQGPEFLIYFQGTGAADDSGLPNDRFFAVRPEGSVSTLKIQRTERGDSAVYLCASSQVRVANTGELFFGEGSRLTVL.

This chain joins TRBV5-1 and TRBJ1-2; TRBD1 is a possible D gene (6 bases). Germline V gene lookup returns CDR1 SGHRS and CDR2 YFSETQ. The CDR3 is 15 residues long. Trimming cost V 4 bases and J 3 bases, with 16 bases left between them. CDR3 nucleotide sequence: TGCGCCAGCAGCAAACAGGGAGTTGGGGACTATGGCTACACCTTC. Its protein product is CASSKQGVGDYGYTF. Complete variable domain (other parts from reference TRBV5-1 and TRBJ1-2): KAGVTQTPRYLIKTRGQQVTLSCSPISGHRSVSWYQQTPGQGLQFLFEYFSETQRNKGNFPGRFSGRQFSNSRSEMNVSTLELGDSALYLCASSKQGVGDYGYTFGSGTRLTVV.

The chain is built from TRBV24-1 and TRBJ2-1, with D maybe TRBD1 (6 bases). From germline, CDR1 is KGHDR and CDR2 SFDVKD. CDR3 length: 16 amino acids. Trimming cost V 4 bases and J 0 bases, with 12 bases left between them. Here the CDR3 DNA reads TGTGCCACCAGTGACCCCGAGGGGGACTCCTACAATGAGCAGTTCTTC. Translation gives CATSDPEGDSYNEQFF.

The V and J genes are TRBV4-1 and TRBJ2-1, with D possibly TRBD2 on 5 matching bases. V lost 1 base and J 2 bases, leaving 12 bases between the germline ends. Germline V gene sequence: CDR1 MGHRA, CDR2 YSYEKL. This CDR3 is built from 16 residues. The CDR3: CASSQVRLMTYNEQFF. The CDR3 DNA reads as TGCGCCAGCAGCCAAGTCCGACTAATGACCTACAATGAGCAGTTCTTC.

The chain couples TRBV5-1 to TRBJ2-5, with 9 bases aligning to TRBD1. Germline V gene lookup returns CDR1 SGHRS and CDR2 YFSETQ. The J segment lost 5 bases and the V segment lost 4 bases, leaving 3 bases of the junction unmatched. The length of the CDR3 is 13 residues. The CDR3 loop is CASSPGTGETQYF. In DNA form, the CDR3 reads TGCGCCAGCAGCCCGGGGACAGGGGAGACCCAGTACTTC.

The V and J genes are TRBV19 and TRBJ2-2; 9 positions agree with TRBD1. Germline values: CDR1 LNHDA, CDR2 SQIVND (reference sequence). V shed 5 bases, J shed 4 bases, and the junction held 5 bases outside the gene matches. This CDR3 region has 15 residues. The chain's CDR3 is CASSPGTGFTGELFF. In DNA form, the CDR3 reads TGTGCCAGTAGTCCCGGGACAGGGTTCACCGGGGAGCTGTTTTTT.

The chain links TRBV30 to TRBJ2-1; D not resolved. The germline V gene has CDR1 GTSNPN and CDR2 SVGIG (reference sequence). This CDR3 spans 13 amino acids. V lost 8 bases to trimming and J lost 7 bases, with 18 bases between them. This CDR3 is CAAARIPSNEQFF. The CDR3 DNA follows: TGTGCCGCCGCTAGGATACCCTCGAATGAGCAGTTCTTC. The variable domain in full, completed from reference TRBV30 and TRBJ2-1, reads SQTIHQWPATLVQPVGSPLSLECTVEGTSNPNLYWYRQAAGRGLQLLFYSVGIGQISSEVPQNLSASRPQDRQFILSSKKLLLSDSGFYLCAAARIPSNEQFFGPGTRLTVL.

J is TRBJ2-1 and V is TRBV7-2, with TRBD2 matching 9 bases. The CDR3 runs to 15 residues. Per germline, CDR1 SGHTA and CDR2 FQGNSA. V lost 4 bases, J lost 0 bases, and 1 base stayed unmatched. CDR3 DNA: TGTGCCAGCAGCTATAGCGGGAGCTCCTACAATGAGCAGTTCTTC. This gives the protein CASSYSGSSYNEQFF.

The chain combines TRBV6-5 with TRBJ1-2; 10 positions match TRBD1. Germline V gene lookup returns CDR1 MNHEY and CDR2 SVGAGI. CDR3 length: 15 amino acids. Unmatched junction bases numbered 13, after V lost 8 bases and J lost 7 bases. DNA of the CDR3: TGTGCCAGCTTCCTCACCAGACAGGGGGCGACTGGCTACACCTTC. Translation gives CASFLTRQGATGYTF.

This chain connects TRBV5-1 to TRBJ2-1, with 8 bases aligning to TRBD1. V shed 2 bases, J shed 3 bases, and the junction held 7 bases outside the gene matches. This CDR3 is 16 amino acids long. Germline CDR1 and CDR2: SGHRS and YFSETQ. In DNA form, the CDR3 reads TGCGCCAGCAGCTTACTTCAGGGGGCCAGCTACAATGAGCAGTTCTTC. Translation: CASSLLQGASYNEQFF.

The chain's CDR3 is CASSDLTSGSFSSEQFF. The CDR3 bases are TGTGCCAGCAGCGACTTGACTAGCGGGAGTTTCTCCAGTGAGCAGTTCTTC. The chain carries TRBV7-3 and TRBJ2-1, with TRBD2 matching 12 bases. Germline V lookup: CDR1 SGHTA, CDR2 FQGTGA. The CDR3 runs 17 residues. The V and J ends lost 5 bases and 9 bases, in that order; junction bases with no gene match: 14.

The chain is built from TRBV21-1 and TRBJ2-1; the table's TRBD2 call for D was not verified on the DNA. TRBV21-1 is reported as a pseudogene. The CDR3 has 17 residues. The CDR3 spells CASSKHPPQAGWNEQFF. The CDR3 DNA follows: TGTGCCAGCAGCAAACATCCCCCCCAAGCGGGATGGAATGAGCAGTTCTTC.

The rearrangement uses TRBV5-4 and TRBJ2-7; possibly TRBD1 for D (5 bases). The CDR3 is 15 residues long. V was trimmed by 0 bases and J by 2 bases, leaving 12 bases between them. CDR1 is SGHNT, CDR2 YYREEE, per germline (reference sequence). The CDR3 loop reads CASSLAQGLPYEQYF. In DNA form, the CDR3 reads TGTGCCAGCAGCTTGGCCCAGGGCCTTCCCTACGAGCAGTACTTC.

The rearrangement joins TRBV9 to TRBJ2-3; D unresolved. Germline CDR1 and CDR2: SGDLS and YYNGEE. This CDR3 is built from 16 residues. Trimming took off 0 bases at V and 1 base at J, with 12 bases between the two ends. CDR3 in amino acids: CASSVVLLRCTDTQYF. The CDR3 region has the DNA TGTGCCAGCAGCGTAGTTCTTCTGCGGTGCACAGATACGCAGTATTTT.

This chain joins TRBV20-1 and TRBJ2-7; D uncertain. The V end was cut by 3 bases, the J end by 1 base, with 16 bases between. In germline, CDR1 is DFQATT, CDR2 SNEGSKA (reference sequence). The CDR3 has 15 amino acids. The CDR3 nucleotides read TGCAGTGCTAGTTTGTTCGGGCGAAATTCCTACGAGCAGTACTTC. Translating it yields CSASLFGRNSYEQYF.

The chain employs TRBV5-1 and TRBJ1-4; no reliable D call. Germline CDR1 SGHRS, CDR2 YFSETQ. Between the trimmed V and J ends, which lost 3 bases and 2 bases, there was a span of 8 bases. The CDR3 contains 14 residues. CDR3 nucleotides: TGCGCCAGCAGCTCCCACCCTACTAATGAAAAACTGTTTTTT. It yields the protein CASSSHPTNEKLFF.